Following are 28 T cell receptor beta chains from one sample sequenced in a study of blood T cell repertoires in COVID-19. The table came from immunoSEQ multiplex PCR; TCRdb's copy has only in-frame clones and leaves some out. The sample holds 300,000 or so clones, 75% to 90% seen once. The material sequenced was peripheral blood. All receptors derive from a middle-aged woman with acute or convalescent COVID-19.

The rearrangement joins TRBV11-2 to TRBJ2-5, with a possible D match to TRBD1 (6 bases). Looked up from germline, CDR1 is SGHAT and CDR2 is FQNNGV. The CDR3 length is 16 residues. Trimming removed 0 bases from V and 5 bases from J, with 16 bases in between. CDR3 nucleotide sequence: TGTGCCAGCAGCTTAGAGGGTGGGGGCCCCCATGAGACCCAGTACTTC. Translated, it gives CASSLEGGGPHETQYF.

The CDR3 loop reads CASKINRGHEKLFF. In DNA, the CDR3 is TGTGCCAGCAAAATCAACAGGGGGCATGAAAAACTGTTTTTT. The chain recombines TRBV2 with TRBJ1-4, with 9 bases matching TRBD1. The germline V gene encodes CDR1 SNHLY and CDR2 FYNNEI. CDR3 length: 14 amino acids. V lost 7 bases, J lost 6 bases, and 6 bases stayed unmatched.

This rearrangement joins TRBV5-6 to TRBJ1-1; 8 bases match TRBD1. The germline V gene encodes CDR1 SGHDT and CDR2 YYEEEE. The CDR3 spans 14 residues. J lost 5 bases, V lost 3 bases, and 6 bases had no gene match. The CDR3 spells CASSSGQGRTEAFF. As DNA, the CDR3 is TGTGCCAGCAGCTCTGGACAGGGACGTACTGAAGCTTTCTTT.

The rearrangement uses TRBV4-2 and TRBJ2-3; 13 bases are shared with TRBD2. The J segment lost 2 bases and the V segment lost 3 bases, leaving 5 bases of the junction unmatched. The germline V gene has CDR1 LGHNA and CDR2 YNFKEQ. This CDR3 has 17 residues. The CDR3 coding sequence is TGTGCCAGCAGCCACTTGACTAGCGGGGGGCCCACAGATACGCAGTATTTT. Translation: CASSHLTSGGPTDTQYF.

The V call is TRBV9, the J call TRBJ2-1, with 13 bases lining up with TRBD2. The CDR3 length is 15 residues. Germline lookup yields CDR1 SGDLS and CDR2 YYNGEE. J was trimmed by 4 bases and V by 4 bases; bases with no gene match: 2. The CDR3 sequence: CASSTLAGGYNEQFF. The CDR3 bases are TGTGCCAGCAGCACACTAGCGGGGGGGTACAATGAGCAGTTCTTC.

The rearrangement uses TRBV18 and TRBJ1-2, with 8 bases fitting TRBD1. Germline loops: CDR1 KGHSH, CDR2 LQKENI. Unmatched junction bases numbered 7, after V lost 3 bases and J lost 7 bases. The CDR3 has 14 residues. The CDR3 sequence: CASSPTQGAGGYTF. The CDR3 DNA reads as TGTGCCAGCTCACCGACCCAGGGGGCAGGTGGCTACACCTTC.

The chain links TRBV15 to TRBJ2-7; the D gene is possibly TRBD2 (6 bases). The CDR3 covers 13 residues. In germline, CDR1 is LNHNV, CDR2 YYDKDF (reference sequence). Trimming shortened V by 5 bases and J by 3 bases, and 11 bases separated the two germline ends. The DNA of the CDR3 is TGTGCCACCAGCGCCCGGGGAGGCTACGAGCAGTACGTC. It codes for CATSARGGYEQYV.

The chain combines TRBV27 with TRBJ1-1; no clear D gene. The CDR3 consists of 15 residues. The V and J ends lost 2 bases and 2 bases respectively, with 12 bases between them. Germline V lookup: CDR1 MNHEY, CDR2 SMNVEV (reference sequence). Written as DNA, the CDR3 is TGTGCCAGCAGTTTAACGGAGAATCTTAACACTGAAGCTTTCTTT. Translation gives CASSLTENLNTEAFF.

V and J are TRBV10-3 and TRBJ1-2, with TRBD1 matching 9 bases. CDR1 is ENHRY and CDR2 is SYGVKD in the germline V gene. The CDR3 contains 13 residues. Unmatched junction bases numbered 5, after V lost 6 bases and J lost 6 bases. The CDR3 loop is CAISRRQGDGYTF. CDR3 DNA sequence: TGTGCCATCAGCCGACGACAGGGGGATGGCTACACCTTC.

The chain is built from TRBV5-1 and TRBJ2-1, with D maybe TRBD1 (5 bases). The CDR3 is 18 amino acids. The V and J ends lost 4 bases and 6 bases respectively, with 26 bases between them. Germline lookup yields CDR1 SGHRS and CDR2 YFSETQ. The CDR3 loop reads CASSPRTYLDGLGNEQFF. In nucleotides, the CDR3 is TGCGCCAGCAGCCCCCGGACATACTTAGACGGATTAGGCAATGAGCAGTTCTTC.

The chain combines TRBV5-6 with TRBJ1-1; D is uncertain. The CDR3 spans 14 residues. Germline assignment: CDR1 SGHDT and CDR2 YYEEEE. V gave up 0 bases and J gave up 0 bases, with 6 bases separating them. The CDR3 DNA reads as TGTGCCAGCAGCTTGGCGTCAGTGAACACTGAAGCTTTCTTT. It encodes CASSLASVNTEAFF. The complete variable domain, with remaining parts taken from reference TRBV5-6 and TRBJ1-1, reads DAGVTQSPTHLIKTRGQQVTLRCSPKSGHDTVSWYQQALGQGPQFIFQYYEEEERQRGNFPDRFSGHQFPNYSSELNVNALLLGDSALYLCASSLASVNTEAFFGQGTRLTVV.

The gene calls are TRBV6-5 and TRBJ1-2; tentatively, D is TRBD1 (6 bases). Per germline, CDR1 MNHEY and CDR2 SVGAGI. Deletions cut 5 bases from V and 7 bases from J, with 14 bases between. The CDR3 runs to 13 residues. CDR3 DNA: TGTGCCAGCAGTCAGGGGTCATTAAGTGGCTACACCTTC. Protein product: CASSQGSLSGYTF.

The chain employs TRBV9 and TRBJ2-1; 12 bases fit TRBD2. This CDR3 is 17 amino acids long. The V segment lost 3 bases and the J segment 6 bases; nucleotides outside the gene matches: 10. Germline loops: CDR1 SGDLS, CDR2 YYNGEE. As DNA, the CDR3 is TGTGCCAGCAGCGCACCACTCGGACTAGCGGGGATCAATGAGCAGTTCTTC. It yields the protein CASSAPLGLAGINEQFF.

V gene TRBV18 combines with J gene TRBJ1-2, with 9 bases aligning to TRBD1. Germline V CDR1 and CDR2: KGHSH, LQKENI. V dropped 6 bases and J dropped 4; count of bases not matched to a gene: 9. This CDR3 is built from 15 residues. This CDR3 is CASSADRGGTYGYTF. The CDR3 DNA follows: TGTGCCAGCTCCGCGGACAGGGGAGGTACCTATGGCTACACCTTC.

The chain links TRBV20-1 to TRBJ2-5; TRBD2 agrees at 12 bases. Germline loops: CDR1 DFQATT, CDR2 SNEGSKA (reference sequence). V gave up 3 bases and J gave up 5 bases; unmatched junction bases: 4. The CDR3 length is 14 residues. The CDR3 region has the DNA TGCAGTGCTAGTCCTAGCGGGGGGGAGGAGACCCAGTACTTC. Protein: CSASPSGGEETQYF.

This clone was found once. This chain uses TRBV9 with TRBJ2-3, with 10 bases aligning to TRBD1. The CDR3 is 17 amino acids. V was clipped by 4 bases and J by 5 bases; unmatched bases: 13. CDR1 is SGDLS, CDR2 YYNGEE, per germline. The CDR3, as DNA: TGTGCCAGCAGCCCCATACGGACAGGGGGTTTTTTAGATACGCAGTATTTT. Translation gives CASSPIRTGGFLDTQYF.

The V call is TRBV7-2, the J call TRBJ1-2, with D unclear. V gave up 3 bases and J gave up 7 bases, with 21 bases separating them. CDR1 SGHTA and CDR2 FQGNSA come from the germline V gene. The CDR3 extends over 16 amino acids. CDR3 loop: CASSFGPRSSPGGYTF. In nucleotides, the CDR3 is TGTGCCAGCAGCTTTGGCCCACGCTCATCCCCTGGTGGCTACACCTTC.

This clone has just a few counts. The rearrangement uses TRBV6-4 and TRBJ2-2; 8 bases are a match to TRBD1. The germline gives CDR1 MRHNA, CDR2 SNTAGT. V trimming: 4 bases; J trimming: 5 bases; junction bases outside the gene matches: 6. CDR3 length: 15 residues. The CDR3 DNA reads as TGTGCCAGCAGTGGAACAGGGGGTTCGACCGGGGAGCTGTTTTTT. Residues: CASSGTGGSTGELFF.

The rearrangement links TRBV5-1 to TRBJ1-1; D unclear. This CDR3 spans 14 amino acids. Trimming took off 4 bases at V and 2 bases at J, with 12 bases between the two ends. Looked up from germline, CDR1 is SGHRS and CDR2 is YFSETQ. The CDR3 sequence is CASSPLVSNTEAFF. In nucleotides, the CDR3 is TGCGCCAGCAGCCCCCTCGTGAGCAACACTGAAGCTTTCTTT.

This clone was seen only once. CDR3 sequence (DNA): TGTGCCACCAGCAGAGATCATTGGCTAGCGCCAAGCACAGATACGCAGTATTTT. Translating gives CATSRDHWLAPSTDTQYF. The chain employs TRBV15 and TRBJ2-3; D possibly corresponds to TRBD2 (6 bases). The CDR3 is made up of 18 amino acids. V lost 0 bases and J lost 0, with 16 bases in between. Germline V gives CDR1 LNHNV, CDR2 YYDKDF (reference sequence).

The V call is TRBV7-2, the J call TRBJ2-1, with TRBD2 matching over 10 bases. Germline V gives CDR1 SGHTA, CDR2 FQGNSA. The length of the CDR3 is 17 residues. V lost 2 bases, J lost 1 base, and 5 bases stayed unmatched. The CDR3 nucleotides are TGTGCCAGCAGCTTATGGTCTAGCGGGGGATCCTACAATGAGCAGTTCTTC. Translation gives CASSLWSSGGSYNEQFF.

V is TRBV11-2 and J is TRBJ1-4; no clear D gene. Germline V lookup: CDR1 SGHAT, CDR2 FQNNGV. This CDR3 has 14 amino acids. Trimming left V 4 bases short and J 8 bases short, with 14 bases between. The CDR3 loop is CASSSLERVEKLFF. The CDR3 DNA sequence: TGTGCCAGCAGCTCCCTCGAGAGGGTCGAAAAACTGTTTTTT.

This chain links TRBV30 with TRBJ1-5; a weak D match, TRBD1 (5 bases). CDR1 GTSNPN and CDR2 SVGIG come from the germline V gene (reference sequence). Trimming took 5 bases from V and 4 from J, leaving 15 bases between them. The CDR3 totals 14 residues. The CDR3 spells CAWASGTLNQPQHF. DNA for the CDR3: TGTGCCTGGGCTTCCGGGACTTTGAATCAGCCCCAGCATTTT. Drawing the rest from reference TRBV30 and TRBJ1-5, the complete variable domain is SQTIHQWPATLVQPVGSPLSLECTVEGTSNPNLYWYRQAAGRGLQLLFYSVGIGQISSEVPQNLSASRPQDRQFILSSKKLLLSDSGFYLCAWASGTLNQPQHFGDGTRLSIL.

This rearrangement joins TRBV11-1 to TRBJ1-1; D remains ambiguous. The CDR3 loop spans 13 amino acids. Germline CDR1 and CDR2: SGHAT and FQDESV (reference sequence). The V end was cut by 6 bases, the J end by 9 bases, with 17 bases between. CDR3 sequence (DNA): TGTGCCAGCAGTCCCCAAGCGGGAGTTCAAGCTTTCTTT. Its translation: CASSPQAGVQAFF.

The CDR3 DNA reads as TGTGCCAGCAGCTTGCCCTGGGGGCTAGCGGTGAACACCGGGGAGCTGTTTTTT. Translating gives CASSLPWGLAVNTGELFF. The genes are TRBV5-6 and TRBJ2-2, with D possibly matching TRBD2 (7 bases). Germline values: CDR1 SGHDT, CDR2 YYEEEE. The CDR3 is 18 amino acids. V gave up 1 base and J gave up 1 base, with 17 bases separating them.

The chain carries TRBV28 and TRBJ1-5; the D is unclear. V shed 4 bases and J shed 4 bases, with 14 bases lying between them. Germline values: CDR1 MDHEN, CDR2 SYDVKM. The CDR3 length is 15 residues. CDR3 in amino acids: CASSSNPEINQPQHF. CDR3 bases: TGTGCCAGCAGTTCGAACCCGGAGATAAATCAGCCCCAGCATTTT.

V is TRBV5-5 and J is TRBJ2-7, with 11 bases fitting TRBD1. This CDR3 contains 15 residues. V lost 4 bases and J lost 5; bases outside the gene matches: 8. Looked up from germline, CDR1 is SGHKS and CDR2 is YYEKEE (reference sequence). The CDR3 loop is CASSPPGQGVHEQYV. The CDR3 region has the DNA TGTGCCAGCAGCCCTCCGGGACAGGGGGTTCACGAGCAGTACGTC.

The CDR3 protein is CASSLRGGADTQYF. CDR3 nucleotides: TGTGCCAGTAGTCTACGCGGGGGGGCAGATACGCAGTATTTT. The genes are TRBV19 and TRBJ2-3; 9 bases agree with TRBD2. Unmatched junction bases numbered 4, after V lost 5 bases and J lost 4 bases. This CDR3 comprises 14 residues. The germline V gene encodes CDR1 LNHDA and CDR2 SQIVND (reference sequence).